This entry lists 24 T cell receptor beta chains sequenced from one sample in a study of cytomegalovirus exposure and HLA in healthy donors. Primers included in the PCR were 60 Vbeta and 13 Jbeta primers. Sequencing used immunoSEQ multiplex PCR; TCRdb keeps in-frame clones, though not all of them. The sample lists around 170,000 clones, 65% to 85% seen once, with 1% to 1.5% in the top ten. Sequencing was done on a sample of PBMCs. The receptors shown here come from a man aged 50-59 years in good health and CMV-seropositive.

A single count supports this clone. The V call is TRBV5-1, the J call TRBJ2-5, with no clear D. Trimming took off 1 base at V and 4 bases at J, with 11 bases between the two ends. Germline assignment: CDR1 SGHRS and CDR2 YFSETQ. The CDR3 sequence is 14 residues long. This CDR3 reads CASSLFSPGETQYF. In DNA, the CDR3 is TGCGCCAGCAGCTTGTTCTCTCCCGGAGAGACCCAGTACTTC.

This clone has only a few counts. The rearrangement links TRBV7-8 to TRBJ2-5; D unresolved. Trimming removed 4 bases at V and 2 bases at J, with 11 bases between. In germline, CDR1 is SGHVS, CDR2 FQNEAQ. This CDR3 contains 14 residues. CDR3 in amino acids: CASSSSWRQETQYF. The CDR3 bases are TGTGCCAGCAGCTCTTCTTGGCGGCAAGAGACCCAGTACTTC. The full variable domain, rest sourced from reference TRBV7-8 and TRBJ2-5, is GAGVSQSPRYKVAKRGQDVALRCDPISGHVSLFWYQQALGQGPEFLTYFQNEAQLDKSGLPSDRFFAERPEGSVSTLKIQRTQQEDSAVYLCASSSSWRQETQYFGPGTRLLVL.

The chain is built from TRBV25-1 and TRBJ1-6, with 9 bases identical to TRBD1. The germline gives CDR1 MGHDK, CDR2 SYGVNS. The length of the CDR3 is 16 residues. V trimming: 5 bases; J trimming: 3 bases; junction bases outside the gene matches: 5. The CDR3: CASSSDRGFYNSPLHF. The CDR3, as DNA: TGTGCCAGCAGTTCCGACAGGGGGTTCTATAATTCACCCCTCCACTTT.

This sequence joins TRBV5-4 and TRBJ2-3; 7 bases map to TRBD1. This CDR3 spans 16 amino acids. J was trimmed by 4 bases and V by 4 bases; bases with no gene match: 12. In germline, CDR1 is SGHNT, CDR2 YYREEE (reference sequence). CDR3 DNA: TGTGCCAGCAGCAACGACAGGGAGAGGTCGGCAGATACGCAGTATTTT. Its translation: CASSNDRERSADTQYF.

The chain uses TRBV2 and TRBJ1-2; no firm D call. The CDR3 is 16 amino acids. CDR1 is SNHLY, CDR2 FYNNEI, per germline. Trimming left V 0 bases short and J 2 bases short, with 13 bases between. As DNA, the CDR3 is TGTGCCAGCAGTGAAGCGGGGAGGGTCGAGAACTATGGCTACACCTTC. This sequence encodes CASSEAGRVENYGYTF.

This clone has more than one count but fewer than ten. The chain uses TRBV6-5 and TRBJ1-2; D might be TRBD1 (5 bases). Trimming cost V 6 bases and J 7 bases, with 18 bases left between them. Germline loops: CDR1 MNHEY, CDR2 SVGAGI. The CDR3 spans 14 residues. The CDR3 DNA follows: TGTGCCAGCAGGCCGCAGGGCTTTCAACCTGGCTACACCTTC. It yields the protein CASRPQGFQPGYTF.

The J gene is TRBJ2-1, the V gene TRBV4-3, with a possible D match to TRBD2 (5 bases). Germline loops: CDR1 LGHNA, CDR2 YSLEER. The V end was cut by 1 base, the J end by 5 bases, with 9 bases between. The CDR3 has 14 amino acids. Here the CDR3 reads CASSQGLRDNEQFF. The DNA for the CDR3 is TGCGCCAGCAGCCAAGGGTTGCGGGACAATGAGCAGTTCTTC.

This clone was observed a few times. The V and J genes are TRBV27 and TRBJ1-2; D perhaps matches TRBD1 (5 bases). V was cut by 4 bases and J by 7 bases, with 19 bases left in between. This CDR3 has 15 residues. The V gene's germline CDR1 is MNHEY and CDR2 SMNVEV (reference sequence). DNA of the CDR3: TGTGCCAGCAGTTCCTACCCAGACAGTCTCTCTGGCTACACCTTC. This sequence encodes CASSSYPDSLSGYTF.

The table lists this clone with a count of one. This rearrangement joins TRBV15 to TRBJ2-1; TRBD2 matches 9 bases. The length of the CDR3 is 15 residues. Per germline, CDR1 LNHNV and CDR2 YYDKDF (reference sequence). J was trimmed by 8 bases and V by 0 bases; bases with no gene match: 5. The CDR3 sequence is CATSRDRAGGDEQFF. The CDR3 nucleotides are TGTGCCACCAGCAGAGATCGGGCGGGGGGGGATGAGCAGTTCTTC. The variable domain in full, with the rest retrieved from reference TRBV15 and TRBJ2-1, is DAMVIQNPRYQVTQFGKPVTLSCSQTLNHNVMYWYQQKSSQAPKLLFHYYDKDFNNEADTPDNFQSRRPNTSFCFLDIRSPGLGDTAMYLCATSRDRAGGDEQFFGPGTRLTVL.

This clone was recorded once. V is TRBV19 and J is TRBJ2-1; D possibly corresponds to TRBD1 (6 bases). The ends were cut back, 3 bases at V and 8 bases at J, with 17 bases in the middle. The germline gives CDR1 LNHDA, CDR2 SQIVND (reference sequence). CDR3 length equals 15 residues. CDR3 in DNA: TGTGCCAGTAGTATTTTGGGGGCGTATGCGGATGAGCAGTTCTTC. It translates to CASSILGAYADEQFF.

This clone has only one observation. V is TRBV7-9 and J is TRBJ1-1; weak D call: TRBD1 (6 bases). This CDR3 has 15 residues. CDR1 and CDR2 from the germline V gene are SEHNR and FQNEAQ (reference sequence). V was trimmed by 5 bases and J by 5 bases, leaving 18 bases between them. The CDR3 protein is CASSAVDRQRTEAFF. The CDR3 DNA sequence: TGTGCCAGCAGCGCGGTAGACAGGCAGAGGACTGAAGCTTTCTTT.

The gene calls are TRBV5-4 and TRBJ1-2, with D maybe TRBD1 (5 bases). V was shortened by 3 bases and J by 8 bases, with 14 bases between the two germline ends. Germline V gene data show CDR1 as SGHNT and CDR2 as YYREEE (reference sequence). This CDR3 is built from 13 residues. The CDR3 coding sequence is TGTGCCAGCAGCTCAGGGATAAGCGTCGGCTACACCTTC. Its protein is CASSSGISVGYTF.

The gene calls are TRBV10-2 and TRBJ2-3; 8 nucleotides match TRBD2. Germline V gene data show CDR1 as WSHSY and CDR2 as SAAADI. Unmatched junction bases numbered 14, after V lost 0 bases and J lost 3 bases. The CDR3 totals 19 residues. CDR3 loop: CASSESLGGGPQRTDTQYF. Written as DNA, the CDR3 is TGCGCCAGCAGTGAGTCGTTAGGCGGGGGGCCCCAACGGACAGATACGCAGTATTTT.

CDR3 nucleotides: TGTGCCAGCAGCGCACAGGGGAGAGGAAACATTCAGTACTTC. Its protein product is CASSAQGRGNIQYF. The chain carries TRBV2 and TRBJ2-4, with 7 bases that match TRBD1. Per the germline V gene, CDR1 is SNHLY and CDR2 is FYNNEI. Germline trimming cut 6 bases from V and 6 bases from J; bases unmatched to any gene: 8. The CDR3 has 14 amino acids.

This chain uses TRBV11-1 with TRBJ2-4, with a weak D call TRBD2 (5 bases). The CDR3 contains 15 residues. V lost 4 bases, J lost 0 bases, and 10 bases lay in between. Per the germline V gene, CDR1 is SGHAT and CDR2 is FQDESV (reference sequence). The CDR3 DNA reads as TGTGCCAGCAGCTCCTACGCGGGAGCCAAAAACATTCAGTACTTC. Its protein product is CASSSYAGAKNIQYF.

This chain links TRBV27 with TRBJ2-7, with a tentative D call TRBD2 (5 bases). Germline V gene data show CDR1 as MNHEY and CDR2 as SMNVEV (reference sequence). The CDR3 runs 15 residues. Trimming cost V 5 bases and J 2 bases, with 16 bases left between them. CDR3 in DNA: TGTGCCAGCAGTCACCCGAGGGCAGGCCCCTACGAGCAGTACTTC. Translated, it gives CASSHPRAGPYEQYF.

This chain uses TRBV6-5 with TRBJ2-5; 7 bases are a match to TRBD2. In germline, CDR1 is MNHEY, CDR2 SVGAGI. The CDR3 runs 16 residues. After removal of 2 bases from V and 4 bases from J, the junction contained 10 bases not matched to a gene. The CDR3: CASSYGWGRVPETQYF. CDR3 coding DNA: TGTGCCAGCAGTTACGGGTGGGGGAGGGTCCCAGAGACCCAGTACTTC.

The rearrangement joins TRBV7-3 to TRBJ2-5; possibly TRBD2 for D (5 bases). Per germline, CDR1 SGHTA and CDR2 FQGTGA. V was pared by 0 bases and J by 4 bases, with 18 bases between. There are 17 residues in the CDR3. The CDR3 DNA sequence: TGTGCCAGCAGCTTAACGGGGTGGACTTCTTCGGGAGAGACCCAGTACTTC. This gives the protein CASSLTGWTSSGETQYF.

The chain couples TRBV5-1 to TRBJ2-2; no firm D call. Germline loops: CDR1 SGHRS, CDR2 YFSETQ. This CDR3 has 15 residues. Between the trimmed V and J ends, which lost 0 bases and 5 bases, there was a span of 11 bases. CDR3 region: CASSLESLRTGELFF. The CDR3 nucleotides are TGCGCCAGCAGCTTGGAAAGCTTGAGAACCGGGGAGCTGTTTTTT. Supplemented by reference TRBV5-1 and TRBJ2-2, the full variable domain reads KAGVTQTPRYLIKTRGQQVTLSCSPISGHRSVSWYQQTPGQGLQFLFEYFSETQRNKGNFPGRFSGRQFSNSRSEMNVSTLELGDSALYLCASSLESLRTGELFFGEGSRLTVL.

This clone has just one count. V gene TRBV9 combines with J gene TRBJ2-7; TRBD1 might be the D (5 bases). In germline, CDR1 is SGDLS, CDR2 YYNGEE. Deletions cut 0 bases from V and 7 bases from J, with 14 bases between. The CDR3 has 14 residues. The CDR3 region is CASSVDPYPGEQYF. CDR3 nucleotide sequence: TGTGCCAGCAGCGTAGATCCCTACCCAGGGGAGCAGTACTTC.

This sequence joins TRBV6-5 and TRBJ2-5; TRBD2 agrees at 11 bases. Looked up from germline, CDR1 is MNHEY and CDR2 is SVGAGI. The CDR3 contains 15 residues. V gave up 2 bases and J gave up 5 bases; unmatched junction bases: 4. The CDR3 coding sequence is TGTGCCAGCAGTTACACTAGCGGGGGACACGAGACCCAGTACTTC. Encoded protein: CASSYTSGGHETQYF.

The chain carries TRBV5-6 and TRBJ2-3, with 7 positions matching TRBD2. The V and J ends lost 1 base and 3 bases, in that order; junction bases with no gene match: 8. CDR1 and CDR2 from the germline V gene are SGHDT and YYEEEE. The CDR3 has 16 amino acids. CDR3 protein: CASSLRTSGGTDTQYF. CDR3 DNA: TGTGCCAGCAGCTTGAGGACTAGTGGCGGGACAGATACGCAGTATTTT.

CDR3 sequence (DNA): TGTGCCTGGAGTCCCTTCTCGAGCTCCTACGAGCAGTACTTC. It codes for CAWSPFSSSYEQYF. The V gene is TRBV30, the J gene TRBJ2-7; D not resolved. The V gene lost 2 bases and the J gene lost 0 bases, with 11 bases spanning the gap. The CDR3 covers 14 residues. The V gene's germline CDR1 is GTSNPN and CDR2 SVGIG (reference sequence).

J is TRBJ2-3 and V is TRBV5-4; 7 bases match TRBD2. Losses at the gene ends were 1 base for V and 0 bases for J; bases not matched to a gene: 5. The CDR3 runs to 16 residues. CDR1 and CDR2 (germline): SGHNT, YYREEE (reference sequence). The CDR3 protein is CASSLRLAESTDTQYF. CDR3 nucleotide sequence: TGTGCCAGCAGCTTGCGTCTAGCGGAAAGCACAGATACGCAGTATTTT. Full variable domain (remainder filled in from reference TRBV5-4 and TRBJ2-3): ETGVTQSPTHLIKTRGQQVTLRCSSQSGHNTVSWYQQALGQGPQFIFQYYREEENGRGNFPPRFSGLQFPNYSSELNVNALELDDSALYLCASSLRLAESTDTQYFGPGTRLTVL.